The following is a T cell receptor beta chain sequence with its context. Antigen unknown. V gave up 8 bases and J gave up 7 bases; unmatched junction bases: 6. There are 13 residues in the CDR3. Per the germline V gene, CDR1 is MNHEY and CDR2 is SVGEGT. This sample was included in a study of T-cell reconstitution after alpha-beta-depleted transplantation in children. Regarding the study as a whole: By about two months after transplant, alpha-beta T cells reportedly arose from several hundred graft clones that had expanded.

A TCRbeta library incorporating unique molecular identifiers was prepared. MiXCR was run by TCRdb on the PCR reads, yielding one entry per CDR3 protein. Of some 350,000 distinct CDR3 sequences listed, about a sixth are singletons. V usage is TRBV6-2 or TRBV6-3 and J usage is TRBJ2-1, with 9 bases lining up with TRBD1. The sample was PBMCs, mostly from graft donor cells, taken 360 days after TCRalphabeta/CD19-depleted stem cell transplant. This sequence originates from a male patient between 2 and 10 years old who had a stem cell transplant for acute lymphoblastic leukemia, so the T cells may come from the graft donor. CDR3 bases: TGTGCCAGCGGACGGACAGGGGTGAATGAGCAGTTCTTC. Protein product: CASGRTGVNEQFF.